The rows below give T cell receptor beta chains drawn from one sample of a study of blood T cell repertoires in COVID-19. TCRdb's table, derived via immunoSEQ multiplex PCR, lists solely in-frame clones and lacks some. This sample has about 52,000 clones; less than 95% occur once, and the top ten carry 2.5% to 3.5%. Sequencing was performed on peripheral blood. The receptors were gathered from a human donor in a cohort sampled during active COVID-19. Each CDR3 is given with its conserved first and last residue. Fields, in order: clone size, J gene, D gene, V gene, CDR3 protein, CDR3 DNA. D genes are given only for firm matches. Clone size appears in some rows only: once, few, many, or a class for an expanded clone.

size: .
J: TRBJ2-3
D: TRBD1
V: TRBV30
CDR3: CAWREEQGATTSTDTQYF
DNA: TGTGCCTGGAGGGAAGAACAGGGGGCGACCACTAGCACAGATACGCAGTATTTT

size: .
J: TRBJ2-7
D: TRBD1
V: TRBV5-1
CDR3: CASSKAGTGGYEQYF
DNA: TGCGCCAGCAGCAAAGCGGGCACAGGGGGCTACGAGCAGTACTTC

size: once
J: TRBJ1-6
D: .
V: TRBV28
CDR3: CASSLGITHREGSYNSPLHF
DNA: TGTGCCAGCAGTTTGGGCATCACCCACAGGGAGGGTTCCTATAATTCACCCCTCCACTTT

size: once
J: TRBJ2-2
D: .
V: TRBV28
CDR3: CASSSRQGFAGELFF
DNA: TGTGCCAGCAGTTCAAGGCAGGGGTTCGCCGGGGAGCTGTTTTTT

size: .
J: TRBJ1-3
D: .
V: TRBV19
CDR3: CASSMGTRGAGNTIYF
DNA: TGTGCCAGTAGTATGGGGACCAGGGGCGCTGGAAACACCATATATTTT

size: medium-sized
J: TRBJ1-6
D: .
V: TRBV5-6
CDR3: CASSLGGFNSPLHF
DNA: TGTGCCAGCAGCTTGGGAGGGTTTAATTCACCCCTCCACTTT

size: once
J: TRBJ2-1
D: .
V: TRBV11-2
CDR3: CASSIDLGAYNEQFF
DNA: TGTGCCAGCAGCATAGACCTAGGGGCCTACAATGAGCAGTTCTTC

size: .
J: TRBJ2-5
D: .
V: TRBV6-4
CDR3: CASSDSNRAGETQYF
DNA: TGTGCCAGCAGTGACTCGAACAGGGCTGGGGAGACCCAGTACTTC

size: .
J: TRBJ2-2
D: .
V: TRBV11-2
CDR3: CASSRTRRNPAGTGELFF
DNA: TGTGCCAGCAGCCGTACGAGGAGGAACCCTGCGGGGACCGGGGAGCTGTTTTTT

size: .
J: TRBJ2-6
D: .
V: TRBV5-8
CDR3: CASSPYRTPGAASGANVLTF
DNA: TGTGCCAGCAGCCCATACCGAACCCCGGGAGCCGCCTCTGGGGCCAACGTCCTGACTTTC

size: .
J: TRBJ1-2
D: .
V: TRBV24-1
CDR3: CATSDSGPGYTF
DNA: TGTGCCACCAGTGATTCAGGGCCTGGCTACACCTTC

size: .
J: TRBJ2-5
D: TRBD1
V: TRBV10-3
CDR3: CAIGGQGSRETQYF
DNA: TGTGCCATCGGAGGACAGGGGTCGAGGGAGACCCAGTACTTC

size: .
J: TRBJ2-7
D: TRBD1
V: TRBV2
CDR3: CASSSSTGGEQYF
DNA: TGTGCCAGCAGCAGCTCCACAGGGGGTGAGCAGTACTTC

size: .
J: TRBJ2-2
D: TRBD2
V: TRBV7-3
CDR3: CASSLGLAGYTGELFF
DNA: TGTGCCAGCAGCTTAGGACTAGCGGGTTACACCGGGGAGCTGTTTTTT

size: once
J: TRBJ2-1
D: .
V: TRBV5-4
CDR3: CASSLGQWSYNEQFF
DNA: TGTGCCAGCAGCTTGGGTCAGTGGTCCTACAATGAGCAGTTCTTC

size: once
J: TRBJ2-4
D: TRBD2
V: TRBV2
CDR3: CASSADLLAAGNIQYF
DNA: TGTGCCAGCAGCGCCGACCTCCTAGCGGCCGGGAACATTCAGTACTTC

size: .
J: TRBJ2-7
D: .
V: TRBV6-5
CDR3: CASSYGGQGFYEQYF
DNA: TGTGCCAGCAGTTATGGGGGACAAGGGTTCTACGAGCAGTACTTC

size: .
J: TRBJ2-1
D: .
V: TRBV9
CDR3: CASSVSAYNEQFF
DNA: TGTGCCAGCAGCGTAAGCGCTTACAATGAGCAGTTCTTC

size: once
J: TRBJ2-2
D: TRBD1
V: TRBV30
CDR3: CAWSGTGTTGELFF
DNA: TGTGCCTGGAGTGGGACAGGGACCACCGGGGAGCTGTTTTTT

size: few
J: TRBJ2-7
D: TRBD2
V: TRBV3-1/TRBV3-2
CDR3: CASSQGEGEQYF
DNA: TGTGCCAGCAGCCAAGGGGAGGGGGAGCAGTACTTC

size: .
J: TRBJ2-7
D: TRBD2
V: TRBV6-5
CDR3: CASSRTSGRAYEQYF
DNA: TGTGCCAGCAGTAGAACTAGCGGGAGGGCCTACGAGCAGTACTTC

size: .
J: TRBJ2-1
D: TRBD2
V: TRBV7-9
CDR3: CASSLELAGINEQFF
DNA: TGTGCCAGCAGCTTAGAACTAGCGGGAATCAATGAGCAGTTCTTC

size: .
J: TRBJ1-1
D: .
V: TRBV12-3/TRBV12-4
CDR3: CASTYREGAEAFF
DNA: TGTGCCAGCACCTACAGGGAGGGCGCTGAAGCTTTCTTT

size: .
J: TRBJ1-2
D: .
V: TRBV20-1
CDR3: CSANSGYTF
DNA: TGCAGTGCCAATTCAGGCTACACCTTC

size: .
J: TRBJ1-1
D: .
V: TRBV28
CDR3: CASSLGHSNTEAFF
DNA: TGTGCCAGCAGCCTCGGACACTCTAACACTGAAGCTTTCTTT

size: .
J: TRBJ2-7
D: TRBD1
V: TRBV9
CDR3: CASSGQQGVGQYF
DNA: TGTGCCAGCAGCGGCCAACAGGGGGTCGGGCAGTACTTC

size: .
J: TRBJ1-2
D: TRBD1
V: TRBV28
CDR3: CASSGGQTSYGYTF
DNA: TGTGCCAGCAGTGGGGGACAGACCTCCTATGGCTACACCTTC

size: .
J: TRBJ2-7
D: .
V: TRBV5-4
CDR3: CASTGPGFREQYF
DNA: TGTGCCAGCACGGGTCCCGGGTTCCGCGAGCAGTACTTC

size: .
J: TRBJ2-7
D: TRBD1
V: TRBV29-1
CDR3: CSVEMDRASSYEQYF
DNA: TGCAGCGTTGAAATGGACAGGGCGAGCTCCTACGAGCAGTACTTC

size: .
J: TRBJ1-2
D: .
V: TRBV28
CDR3: CASSWGRVGYTF
DNA: TGTGCCAGCAGTTGGGGCAGGGTCGGCTACACCTTC

size: .
J: TRBJ2-7
D: .
V: TRBV19
CDR3: CASSIPLNGQTEQYF
DNA: TGTGCCAGTAGTATACCATTAAACGGACAGACCGAGCAGTACTTC

size: .
J: TRBJ2-3
D: .
V: TRBV29-1
CDR3: CSVVQSSTDTQYF
DNA: TGCAGCGTTGTACAGTCTAGCACAGATACGCAGTATTTT

size: .
J: TRBJ2-1
D: TRBD2
V: TRBV6-6
CDR3: CASKKGLEVDEQFF
DNA: TGTGCCAGCAAAAAGGGACTAGAGGTCGATGAGCAGTTCTTC